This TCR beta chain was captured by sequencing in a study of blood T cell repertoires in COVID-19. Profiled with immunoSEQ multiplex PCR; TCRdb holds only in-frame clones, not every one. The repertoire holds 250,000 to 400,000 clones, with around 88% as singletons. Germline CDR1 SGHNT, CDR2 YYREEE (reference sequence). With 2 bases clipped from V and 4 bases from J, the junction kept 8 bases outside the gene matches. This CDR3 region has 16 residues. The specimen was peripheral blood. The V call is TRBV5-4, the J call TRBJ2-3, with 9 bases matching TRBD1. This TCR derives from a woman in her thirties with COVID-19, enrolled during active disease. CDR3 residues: CASSFYTGGSADTQYF. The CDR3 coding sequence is TGTGCCAGCAGCTTTTATACAGGGGGCAGCGCAGATACGCAGTATTTT.